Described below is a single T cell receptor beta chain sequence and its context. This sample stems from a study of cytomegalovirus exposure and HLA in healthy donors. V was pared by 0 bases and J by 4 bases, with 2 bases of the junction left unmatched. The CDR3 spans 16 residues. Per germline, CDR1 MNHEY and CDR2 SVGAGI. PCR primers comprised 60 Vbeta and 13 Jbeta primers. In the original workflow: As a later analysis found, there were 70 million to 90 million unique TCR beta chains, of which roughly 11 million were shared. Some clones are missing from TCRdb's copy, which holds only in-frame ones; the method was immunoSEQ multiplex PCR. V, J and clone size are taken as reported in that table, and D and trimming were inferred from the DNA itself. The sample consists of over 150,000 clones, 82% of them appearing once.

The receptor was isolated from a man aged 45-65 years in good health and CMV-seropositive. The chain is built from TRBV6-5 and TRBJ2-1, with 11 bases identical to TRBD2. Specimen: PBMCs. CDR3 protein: CASSYSGLAVYNEQFF. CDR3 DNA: TGTGCCAGCAGTTACTCGGGACTAGCGGTATACAATGAGCAGTTCTTC.